Listed below are T cell receptor beta chains from one sample, sequenced in a study of blood T cell repertoires in COVID-19. TCRdb's table, derived via immunoSEQ multiplex PCR, lists solely in-frame clones and lacks some. The sample lists nearly 350,000 clones, about 90% occurring once. The sample taken for sequencing was peripheral blood. The receptors were gathered from a woman aged 18-30 years who had recovered from COVID-19. Each CDR3 is given with its conserved first and last residue. Each record gives: D gene, J gene, V gene, clone size, CDR3 protein, CDR3 DNA. A D gene is named only where the DNA matches it firmly. The size field is filled for only some rows; it gives once, few, many or a size class.

>NA|TRBJ1-3|TRBV13|once
CASSSSGYSGNTIYF
TGTGCCAGCAGCTCTTCGGGATACTCTGGAAACACCATATATTTT
>NA|TRBJ1-5|TRBV19|NA
CASSIEQVWRWDQPQHF
TGTGCCAGTAGTATAGAGCAGGTTTGGAGGTGGGATCAGCCCCAGCATTTT
>TRBD2|TRBJ2-3|TRBV3-1/TRBV3-2|NA
CASSSGRGADTQYF
TGTGCCAGCAGCAGCGGGAGGGGGGCAGATACGCAGTATTTT
>TRBD2|TRBJ2-5|TRBV5-1|NA
CASSLTSGAKTQYF
TGCGCCAGCAGCTTGACTAGCGGGGCCAAGACCCAGTACTTC
>TRBD1|TRBJ1-1|TRBV6-6|once
CASRRQGLSTEAFF
TGTGCCAGCAGGCGACAGGGTTTGTCGACTGAAGCTTTCTTT
>NA|TRBJ1-1|TRBV18|NA
CASSPSRGEGAEAFF
TGTGCCAGCTCACCCTCCCGGGGGGAGGGGGCTGAAGCTTTCTTT
>NA|TRBJ1-1|TRBV29-1|NA
CSVDAGLAFF
TGCAGCGTTGACGCGGGTCTGGCTTTCTTT
>NA|TRBJ1-1|TRBV24-1|NA
CATSINTEAFF
TGTGCCACCAGCATCAACACTGAAGCTTTCTTT
>NA|TRBJ2-5|TRBV2|once
CASSFSTGLSETQYF
TGTGCCAGCAGTTTCAGCACGGGTCTTTCGGAGACCCAGTACTTC
>NA|TRBJ2-1|TRBV11-3|NA
CASRGRGENEQFF
TGTGCCAGCAGGGGCAGGGGGGAAAACGAGCAGTTCTTC
>TRBD1|TRBJ1-5|TRBV19|NA
CASSFRGGGGNQPQHF
TGTGCCAGTAGTTTTAGAGGGGGCGGTGGCAATCAGCCCCAGCATTTT
>TRBD1|TRBJ2-2|TRBV5-1|NA
CASSLTPQGAGTGELFF
TGCGCCAGCAGCCTCACCCCACAGGGGGCGGGCACCGGGGAGCTGTTTTTT
>TRBD1|TRBJ2-1|TRBV7-9|NA
CASSLGAQGVNEQFF
TGTGCCAGCAGCTTAGGGGCCCAGGGGGTTAATGAGCAGTTCTTC
>NA|TRBJ1-1|TRBV19|once
CASSIDSGGVSITEAFF
TGTGCCAGTAGTATAGATAGCGGTGGCGTCTCGATCACTGAAGCTTTCTTT
>NA|TRBJ1-2|TRBV10-2|NA
CASSEISGFGEGYTF
NA
>NA|TRBJ1-6|TRBV27|NA
CASSLDTYNSPLHF
TGTGCCAGCAGTTTAGACACATATAATTCACCCCTCCACTTT
>NA|TRBJ1-3|TRBV6-5|NA
CASRNGGGAGNTIYF
TGTGCCAGCAGAAACGGAGGGGGGGCTGGAAACACCATATATTTT
>TRBD2|TRBJ2-1|TRBV6-2/TRBV6-3|NA
CASSDQLAGGYNEQFF
TGTGCCAGCAGTGACCAACTAGCGGGAGGCTACAATGAGCAGTTCTTC
>NA|TRBJ1-1|TRBV9|NA
CASSAPRGGNTEAFF
TGTGCCAGCAGCGCCCCCCGGGGAGGGAACACTGAAGCTTTCTTT
>NA|TRBJ2-2|TRBV5-1|NA
CASSSGQNTGELFF
TGCGCCAGCAGCTCGGGACAGAACACCGGGGAGCTGTTTTTT
>TRBD1|TRBJ1-1|TRBV6-2/TRBV6-3|NA
CASSYSKWQGGTEAFF
TGTGCCAGCAGTTACTCGAAGTGGCAGGGGGGCACTGAAGCTTTCTTT
>TRBD1|TRBJ1-2|TRBV5-1|NA
CASSFDGTGVGYTF
TGCGCCAGCAGCTTCGATGGGACAGGGGTTGGCTACACCTTC
>TRBD2|TRBJ2-2|TRBV27|NA
CASSFLAGAPTGELFF
TGTGCCAGCAGTTTTTTAGCGGGAGCGCCCACCGGGGAGCTGTTTTTT
>TRBD1|TRBJ1-2|TRBV19|NA
CASRKGGAGYGYTF
TGTGCCAGTAGAAAAGGGGGCGCGGGCTATGGCTACACCTTC
>NA|TRBJ2-1|TRBV9|NA
CASSVEVVGGEQFF
TGTGCCAGCAGCGTAGAGGTGGTCGGCGGGGAGCAGTTCTTC
>NA|TRBJ1-2|TRBV5-4|NA
CASSSSGSNYGYTF
TGTGCCAGCAGCTCCTCGGGGTCTAACTATGGCTACACCTTC
>TRBD2|TRBJ2-4|TRBV7-9|NA
CASADGGDIQYF
TGTGCCAGCGCCGACGGGGGGGACATTCAGTACTTC
>TRBD2|TRBJ2-3|TRBV7-9|NA
CASSLGLAESTDTQYF
TGTGCCAGCAGCTTAGGACTAGCGGAGTCTACAGATACGCAGTATTTT
>TRBD1|TRBJ2-3|TRBV4-1|NA
CASSQDGTGVPDTQYF
TGCGCCAGCAGCCAAGACGGGACAGGGGTTCCAGATACGCAGTATTTT
>NA|TRBJ1-4|TRBV5-1|NA
CASSAGLLDSELFF
TGCGCCAGCAGCGCGGGACTCCTCGACTCGGAACTGTTTTTT
>TRBD1|TRBJ1-5|TRBV5-4|NA
CASSPEPTGEIRQPQHF
TGTGCCAGCAGCCCAGAACCTACAGGGGAGATTCGTCAGCCCCAGCATTTT
>TRBD2|TRBJ2-3|TRBV4-2|NA
CASSQDPAGGDTQYF
TGTGCCAGCAGCCAAGATCCAGCGGGAGGAGATACGCAGTATTTT
>TRBD1|TRBJ2-1|TRBV27|once
CASSLTGGSYNEQFF
TGTGCCAGCAGTTTGACAGGGGGCTCCTACAATGAGCAGTTCTTC
>NA|TRBJ2-1|TRBV7-2|NA
CASSNGWEVMDNEQFF
TGTGCCAGCAGTAACGGGTGGGAGGTAATGGACAATGAGCAGTTCTTC
>NA|TRBJ2-5|TRBV6-6|once
CASQSKADQETQYF
TGTGCCAGCCAGTCAAAAGCGGACCAAGAGACCCAGTACTTC
>TRBD1|TRBJ1-1|TRBV2|NA
CASSYGTGATEAFF
TGTGCCAGCAGCTACGGGACAGGCGCCACTGAAGCTTTCTTT
>NA|TRBJ1-1|TRBV12-3/TRBV12-4|NA
CASSLGAEAFF
TGTGCCAGCAGCCTCGGGGCTGAAGCTTTCTTT
>TRBD1|TRBJ2-1|TRBV27|NA
CASSGQGRNEQFF
TGTGCCAGCAGTGGACAGGGGCGCAATGAGCAGTTCTTC
>TRBD2|TRBJ2-1|TRBV29-1|NA
CSSGTSGVSEQFF
TGCAGCTCCGGGACTAGCGGGGTATCTGAGCAGTTCTTC
>NA|TRBJ1-2|TRBV19|many
CASTQQGAYGYTF
TGTGCAAGTACCCAACAGGGAGCCTATGGCTACACCTTC
>NA|TRBJ1-2|TRBV29-1|NA
CSVDGGKWRDGYTF
TGCAGCGTTGATGGCGGGAAATGGAGGGATGGCTACACCTTC
>NA|TRBJ2-3|TRBV20-1|NA
CSASREDTQYF
TGCAGTGCTAGTCGGGAAGATACGCAGTATTTT
>NA|TRBJ1-2|TRBV19|NA
CASSIVIGRGQDYGYTF
TGTGCCAGTAGTATAGTTATTGGGAGGGGACAAGACTATGGCTACACCTTC
>TRBD1|TRBJ2-5|TRBV25-1|NA
CASSTGVGQETQYF
TGTGCCAGCAGCACAGGGGTTGGGCAAGAGACCCAGTACTTC
>TRBD2|TRBJ2-1|TRBV30|NA
CAWSVRWRRGSSYNEQFF
TGTGCCTGGAGTGTACGGTGGAGGCGGGGGAGCTCCTACAATGAGCAGTTCTTC
>NA|TRBJ2-3|TRBV7-2|NA
CASSAPKGGTATDTQYF
TGTGCCAGCAGCGCCCCAAAGGGCGGGACTGCAACAGATACGCAGTATTTT